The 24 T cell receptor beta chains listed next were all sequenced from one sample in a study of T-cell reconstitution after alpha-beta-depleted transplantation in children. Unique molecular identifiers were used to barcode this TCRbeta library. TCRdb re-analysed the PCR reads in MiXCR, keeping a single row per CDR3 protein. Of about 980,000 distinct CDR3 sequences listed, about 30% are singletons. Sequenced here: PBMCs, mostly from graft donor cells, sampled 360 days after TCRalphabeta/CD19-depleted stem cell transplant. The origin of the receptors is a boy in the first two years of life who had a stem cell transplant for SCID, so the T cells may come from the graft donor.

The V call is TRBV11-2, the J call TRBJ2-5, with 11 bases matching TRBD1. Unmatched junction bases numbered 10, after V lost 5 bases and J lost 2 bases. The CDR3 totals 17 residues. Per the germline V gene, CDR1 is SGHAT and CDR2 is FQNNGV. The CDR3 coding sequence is TGTGCCAGCAGCCGGACAGGGGGCCGGTATCAGCAAGAGACCCAGTACTTC. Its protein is CASSRTGGRYQQETQYF.

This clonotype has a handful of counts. In DNA form, the CDR3 reads TGCAGTGGGTGGGAAGACAAAAACATTCAGTACTTC. Translated, it gives CSGWEDKNIQYF. This chain links TRBV20-1 with TRBJ2-4; no clear D. Trimming pared 7 bases from V and 3 bases from J, leaving 10 bases between. Per germline, CDR1 DFQATT and CDR2 SNEGSKA (reference sequence). This CDR3 spans 12 amino acids.

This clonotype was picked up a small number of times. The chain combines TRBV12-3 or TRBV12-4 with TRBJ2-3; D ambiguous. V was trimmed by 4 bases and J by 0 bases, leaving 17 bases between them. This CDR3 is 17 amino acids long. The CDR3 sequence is CASSYDQHLPSTDTQYF. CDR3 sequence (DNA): TGTGCCAGCAGTTATGACCAACACCTCCCTAGCACAGATACGCAGTATTTT.

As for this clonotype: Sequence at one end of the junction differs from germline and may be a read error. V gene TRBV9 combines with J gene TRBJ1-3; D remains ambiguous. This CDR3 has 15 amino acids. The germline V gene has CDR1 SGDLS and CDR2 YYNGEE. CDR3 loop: CASSVDGRLGDTIYF. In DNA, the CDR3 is TGTGCCAGCAGCGTAGATGGGCGGCTTGGAGACACCATATATTTT.

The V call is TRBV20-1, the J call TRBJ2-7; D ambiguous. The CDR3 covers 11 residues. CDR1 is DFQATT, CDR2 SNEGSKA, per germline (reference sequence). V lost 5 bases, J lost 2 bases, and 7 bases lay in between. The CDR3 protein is CSAWIPYEQYF. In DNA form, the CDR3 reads TGCAGTGCTTGGATTCCCTACGAGCAGTACTTC.

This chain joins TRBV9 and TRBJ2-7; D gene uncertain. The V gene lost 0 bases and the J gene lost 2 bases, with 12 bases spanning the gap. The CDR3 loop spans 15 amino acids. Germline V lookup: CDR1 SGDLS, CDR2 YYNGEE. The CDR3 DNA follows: TGTGCCAGCAGCGTAGGAGTGGGCCTTACCTACGAGCAGTACTTC. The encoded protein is CASSVGVGLTYEQYF.

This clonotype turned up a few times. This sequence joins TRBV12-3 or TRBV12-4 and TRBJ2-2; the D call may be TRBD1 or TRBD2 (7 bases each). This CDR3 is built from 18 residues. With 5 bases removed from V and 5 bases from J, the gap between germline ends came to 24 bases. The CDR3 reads CASSPQGGGSRRTGELFF. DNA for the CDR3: TGTGCCAGCAGTCCTCAGGGGGGGGGGAGTAGACGGACCGGGGAGCTGTTTTTT.

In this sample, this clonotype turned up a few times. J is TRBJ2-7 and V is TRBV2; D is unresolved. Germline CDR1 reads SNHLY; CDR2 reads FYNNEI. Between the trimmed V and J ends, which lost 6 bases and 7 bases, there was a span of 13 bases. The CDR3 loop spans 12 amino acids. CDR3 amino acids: CASSALGREQYF. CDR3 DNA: TGTGCCAGCAGCGCGTTGGGAAGGGAGCAGTACTTC. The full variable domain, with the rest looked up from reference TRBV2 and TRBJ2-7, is EPEVTQTPSHQVTQMGQEVILRCVPISNHLYFYWYRQILGQKVEFLVSFYNNEISEKSEIFDDQFSVERPDGSNFTLKIRSTKLEDSAMYFCASSALGREQYFGPGTRLTVT.

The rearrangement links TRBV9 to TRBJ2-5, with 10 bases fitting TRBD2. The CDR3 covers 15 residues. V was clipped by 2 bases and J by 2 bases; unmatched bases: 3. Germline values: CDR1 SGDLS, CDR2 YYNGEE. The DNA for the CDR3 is TGTGCCAGCAGCGTTAGCGGGGGGCAGCAAGAGACCCAGTACTTC. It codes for CASSVSGGQQETQYF.

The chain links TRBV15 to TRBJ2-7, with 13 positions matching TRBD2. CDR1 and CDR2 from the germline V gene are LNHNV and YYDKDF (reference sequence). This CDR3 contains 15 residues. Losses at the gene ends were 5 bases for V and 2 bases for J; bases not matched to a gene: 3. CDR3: CATSFGTSGAYEQYF. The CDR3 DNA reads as TGTGCCACCAGCTTCGGGACTAGCGGGGCCTACGAGCAGTACTTC.

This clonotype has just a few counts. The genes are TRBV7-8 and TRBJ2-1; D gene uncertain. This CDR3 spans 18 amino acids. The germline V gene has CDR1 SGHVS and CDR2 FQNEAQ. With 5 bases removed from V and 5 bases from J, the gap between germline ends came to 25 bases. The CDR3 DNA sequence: TGTGCCAGCAGCCGAACCGTGCCGACGGATAGTAGAAACAATGAGCAGTTCTTC. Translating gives CASSRTVPTDSRNNEQFF.

CDR3 in DNA: TGTGCCAGCAGTTATATCGAGAACACCGGGGAGCTGTTTTTT. Its protein product is CASSYIENTGELFF. The chain recombines TRBV6-5 with TRBJ2-2; D gene unclear. The germline V and J ends were trimmed by 3 bases and 1 base, with 6 bases remaining between them. The germline CDR1 and CDR2 sequences are MNHEY and SVGAGI. The CDR3 is 14 residues long.

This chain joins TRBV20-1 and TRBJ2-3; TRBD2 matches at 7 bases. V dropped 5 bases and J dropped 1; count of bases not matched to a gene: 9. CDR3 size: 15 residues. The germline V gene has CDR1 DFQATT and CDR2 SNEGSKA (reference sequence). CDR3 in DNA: TGCAGTGCTTGGGGGGGAGTCGGTCGCACAGATACGCAGTATTTT. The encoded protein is CSAWGGVGRTDTQYF.

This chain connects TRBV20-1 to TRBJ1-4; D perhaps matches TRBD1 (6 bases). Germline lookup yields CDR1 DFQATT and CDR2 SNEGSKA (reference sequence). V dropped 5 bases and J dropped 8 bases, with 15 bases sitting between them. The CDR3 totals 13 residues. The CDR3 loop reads CSAPRGAEEKLFF. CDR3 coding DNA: TGCAGTGCTCCCAGGGGTGCTGAAGAAAAACTGTTTTTT.

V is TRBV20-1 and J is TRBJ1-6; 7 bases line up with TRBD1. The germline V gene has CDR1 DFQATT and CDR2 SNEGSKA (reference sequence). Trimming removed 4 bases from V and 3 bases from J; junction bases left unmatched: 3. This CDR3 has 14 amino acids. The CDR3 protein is CSAMDRLYNSPLHF. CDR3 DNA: TGCAGTGCTATGGACAGGCTCTATAATTCACCCCTCCACTTT.

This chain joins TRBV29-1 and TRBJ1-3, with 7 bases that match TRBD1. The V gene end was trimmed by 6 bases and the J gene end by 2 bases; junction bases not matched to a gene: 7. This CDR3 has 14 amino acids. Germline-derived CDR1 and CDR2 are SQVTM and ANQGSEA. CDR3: CSVKTTGTGNTIYF. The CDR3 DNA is TGCAGCGTCAAAACGACAGGGACTGGAAACACCATATATTTT. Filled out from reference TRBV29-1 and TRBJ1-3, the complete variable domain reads SAVISQKPSRDICQRGTSLTIQCQVDSQVTMMFWYRQQPGQSLTLIATANQGSEATYESGFVIDKFPISRPNLTFSTLTVSNMSPEDSSIYLCSVKTTGTGNTIYFGEGSWLTVV.

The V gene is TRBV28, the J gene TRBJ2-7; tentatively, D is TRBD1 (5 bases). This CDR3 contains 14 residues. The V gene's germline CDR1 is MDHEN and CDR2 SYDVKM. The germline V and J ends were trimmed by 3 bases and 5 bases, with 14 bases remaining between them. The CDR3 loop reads CASSFPTGNHEQYF. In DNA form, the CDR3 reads TGTGCCAGCAGTTTCCCAACAGGTAACCACGAGCAGTACTTC.

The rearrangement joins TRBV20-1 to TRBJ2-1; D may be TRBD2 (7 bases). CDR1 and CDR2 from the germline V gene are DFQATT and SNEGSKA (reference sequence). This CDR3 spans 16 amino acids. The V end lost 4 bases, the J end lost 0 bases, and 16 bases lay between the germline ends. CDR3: CSAKRKGGSSYNEQFF. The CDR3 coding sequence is TGCAGTGCTAAGAGAAAGGGGGGGAGCTCCTACAATGAGCAGTTCTTC.

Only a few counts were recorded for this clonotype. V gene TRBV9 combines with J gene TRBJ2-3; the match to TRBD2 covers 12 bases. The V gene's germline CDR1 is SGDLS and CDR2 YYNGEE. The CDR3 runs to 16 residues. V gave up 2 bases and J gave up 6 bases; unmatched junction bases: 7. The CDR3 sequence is CASSVGLAGWGDTQYF. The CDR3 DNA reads TGTGCCAGCAGCGTCGGACTAGCGGGGTGGGGGGATACGCAGTATTTT.

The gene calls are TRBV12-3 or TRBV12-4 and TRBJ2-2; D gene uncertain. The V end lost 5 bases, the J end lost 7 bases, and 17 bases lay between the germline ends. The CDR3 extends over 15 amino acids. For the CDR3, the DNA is TGTGCCAGCAGTAGGAACCGCCGGTATGACGGGGAGCTGTTTTTT. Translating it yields CASSRNRRYDGELFF.

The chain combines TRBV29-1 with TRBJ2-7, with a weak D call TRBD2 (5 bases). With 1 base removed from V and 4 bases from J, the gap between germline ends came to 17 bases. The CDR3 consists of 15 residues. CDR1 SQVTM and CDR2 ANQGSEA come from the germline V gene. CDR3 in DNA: TGCAGCGTTGAAGTCCGGGAAGCGTCTCCGTACGAGCAGTACTTC. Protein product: CSVEVREASPYEQYF.

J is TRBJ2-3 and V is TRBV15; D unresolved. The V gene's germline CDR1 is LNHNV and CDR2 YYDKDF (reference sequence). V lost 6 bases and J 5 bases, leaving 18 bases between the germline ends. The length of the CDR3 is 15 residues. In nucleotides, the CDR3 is TGTGCCACCAGGGGGTGGGCGCTCGGAAGAGATACGCAGTATTTT. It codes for CATRGWALGRDTQYF.

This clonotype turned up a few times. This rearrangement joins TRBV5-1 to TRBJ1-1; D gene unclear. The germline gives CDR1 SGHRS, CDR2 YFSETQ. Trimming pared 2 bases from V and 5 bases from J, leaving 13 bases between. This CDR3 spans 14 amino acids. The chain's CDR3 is CASSFITRGTEAFF. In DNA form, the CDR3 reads TGCGCCAGCAGCTTTATTACTCGGGGAACTGAAGCTTTCTTT.

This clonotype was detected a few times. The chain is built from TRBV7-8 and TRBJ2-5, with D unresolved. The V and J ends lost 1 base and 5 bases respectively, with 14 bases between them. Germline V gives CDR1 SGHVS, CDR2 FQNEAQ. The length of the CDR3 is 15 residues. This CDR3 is CASSLGISVGETQYF. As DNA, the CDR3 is TGTGCCAGCAGCTTAGGGATCTCCGTTGGGGAGACCCAGTACTTC.